Below, 20 T cell receptor beta chains from the same sample are listed, as sequenced in a study of vaccination and CD4 T cells after COVID-19 (dated by TCRdb to the early 2020s). Receptors were amplified or captured by PCR. Instrument used: Illumina iSeq 100. TCR sequencing of DNA from cultured CD4+ T cells used the Oncomine TCR Beta short-read assay at the Johns Hopkins FTIC core. TCRdb took the public reads, trimmed them with fastp at Q25, ran MiXCR for clone calling and kept in-frame beta chains. Under each unique CDR3 protein, matching rows form one entry showing the most common genes and DNA. This sample holds about 12,000 distinct CDR3 sequences; about 40% were observed only once. The biggest ten clones account for approximately 7.7% of the sample. The sample's treatment or condition label, in plain terms: roughly 10-day PBMC culture with coronavirus spike peptide pools or control peptides (ViraFEST assay).

The antigens these receptors bind are not known. The sequencing sample was made of CD4+ T cells from blood, cultured in vitro. Receptors originate from a human donor who had recovered from COVID-19.

V is TRBV30 and J is TRBJ2-7; TRBD2 agrees at 11 bases. Germline V lookup: CDR1 GTSNPN, CDR2 SVGIG (reference sequence). Trimming removed 0 bases from V and 5 bases from J; junction bases left unmatched: 0. This CDR3 spans 13 amino acids. This chain's CDR3 is CAWSVLAGDEQYF. The DNA of the CDR3 is TGTGCCTGGAGTGTACTAGCGGGAGACGAGCAGTACTTC.

There are a few counts of this clonotype. The chain uses TRBV6-2 or TRBV6-3 and TRBJ1-5; 7 bases agree with TRBD1. The V gene's germline CDR1 is MNHEY and CDR2 SVGEGT. This CDR3 is built from 17 residues. Germline trimming cut 0 bases from V and 0 bases from J; bases unmatched to any gene: 5. The CDR3 is CASSYSIDRASNQPQHF. DNA for the CDR3: TGTGCCAGCAGTTACTCGATCGACAGGGCTAGCAATCAGCCCCAGCATTTT.

V usage is TRBV2 and J usage is TRBJ1-2, with D possibly being TRBD1 (5 bases). Germline-derived CDR1 and CDR2 are SNHLY and FYNNEI. The ends were cut back, 1 base at V and 8 bases at J, with 17 bases in the middle. The CDR3 extends over 15 amino acids. DNA for the CDR3: TGTGCCAGCAGTGAAGTAGGGGCTCCCATGGAGGGCTACACCTTC. Protein: CASSEVGAPMEGYTF.

The CDR3 DNA reads TGTGCCAGCAGCTTGGAAACTGAAGCTTTCTTT. Amino acids: CASSLETEAFF. The chain combines TRBV7-8 with TRBJ1-1; D remains ambiguous. V was shortened by 3 bases and J by 5 bases, with 4 bases between the two germline ends. This CDR3 has 11 amino acids. The germline V gene has CDR1 SGHVS and CDR2 FQNEAQ.

The V and J genes are TRBV6-1 and TRBJ1-6, with 8 bases identical to TRBD1. This CDR3 region has 14 residues. CDR1 and CDR2 from the germline V gene are MNHNS and SASEGT. The V gene end was trimmed by 9 bases and the J gene end by 10 bases; junction bases not matched to a gene: 11. The CDR3 DNA follows: TGTGCCAGTGACAGGGGCCAGAAAGACTCACCCCTCCACTTT. Protein: CASDRGQKDSPLHF.

DNA of the CDR3: TGCAGTGCTAGTGAGATAGCGGGACGCACAGATACGCAGTATTTT. Protein: CSASEIAGRTDTQYF. The gene calls are TRBV20-1 and TRBJ2-3, with TRBD2 identical over 8 bases. The V gene end was trimmed by 3 bases and the J gene end by 1 base; junction bases not matched to a gene: 6. The CDR3 totals 15 residues. Germline loops: CDR1 DFQATT, CDR2 SNEGSKA (reference sequence).

This chain uses TRBV6-5 with TRBJ1-1; 10 positions agree with TRBD1. V shed 3 bases, J shed 6 bases, and the junction held 4 bases outside the gene matches. The CDR3 runs 14 residues. Per germline, CDR1 MNHEY and CDR2 SVGAGI. The CDR3 DNA is TGTGCCAGCAGTTATACTGGACAGGGGGCTGAAGCTTTCTTT. Its translation: CASSYTGQGAEAFF.

The chain couples TRBV12-3 or TRBV12-4 to TRBJ1-2, with D perhaps TRBD1 (6 bases). The V and J ends lost 7 bases and 0 bases respectively, with 15 bases between them. This CDR3 has 15 residues. The CDR3 DNA reads as TGTGCCAGCAAGGGGGGGAAGGGACCTAACTATGGCTACACCTTC. Protein: CASKGGKGPNYGYTF.

The V call is TRBV27, the J call TRBJ1-6; D unresolved. CDR1 is MNHEY and CDR2 is SMNVEV in the germline V gene (reference sequence). The CDR3 spans 14 residues. Trimming took 10 bases from V and 6 from J, leaving 16 bases between them. The CDR3 nucleotides read TGTGCCACCTTCGGAGGGTCACCTAATTCACCCCTCCACTTT. Translation gives CATFGGSPNSPLHF.

This clonotype was counted between two and nine times. The rearrangement links TRBV27 to TRBJ2-3, with D maybe TRBD2 (6 bases). V was clipped by 6 bases and J by 1 base, with 14 bases between them. CDR3 length: 15 residues. Germline V gene sequence: CDR1 MNHEY, CDR2 SMNVEV (reference sequence). The CDR3 bases are TGTGCCAGCAGGGATAGCGGAGCCCGCACAGATACGCAGTATTTT. As protein: CASRDSGARTDTQYF.

This clonotype was found a few times. This sequence joins TRBV20-1 and TRBJ1-6, with D perhaps matching TRBD1 (5 bases). Trimming stripped 3 bases from V and 9 bases from J, with 15 bases between. The germline gives CDR1 DFQATT, CDR2 SNEGSKA (reference sequence). This CDR3 is built from 14 residues. The CDR3 spells CSARGPTLASPLHF. The CDR3 bases are TGCAGTGCTAGGGGACCCACCCTGGCTTCACCCCTCCACTTT.

The chain's CDR3 is CASGRENTEAFF. The CDR3 DNA sequence: TGCGCCAGCGGACGGGAGAACACTGAAGCTTTCTTT. The chain carries TRBV5-1 and TRBJ1-1; D remains ambiguous. The CDR3 is 12 residues long. V lost 7 bases and J 1 base, leaving 8 bases between the germline ends. CDR1 SGHRS and CDR2 YFSETQ come from the germline V gene. Supplemented by reference TRBV5-1 and TRBJ1-1, the full variable domain reads KAGVTQTPRYLIKTRGQQVTLSCSPISGHRSVSWYQQTPGQGLQFLFEYFSETQRNKGNFPGRFSGRQFSNSRSEMNVSTLELGDSALYLCASGRENTEAFFGQGTRLTVV.

This chain links TRBV11-3 with TRBJ2-2, with TRBD1 matching over 10 bases. V dropped 7 bases and J dropped 7; count of bases not matched to a gene: 9. Germline V gene data show CDR1 as SGHNT and CDR2 as YENEEA. The CDR3 spans 15 residues. CDR3 sequence (DNA): TGTGCCAGCAACCCCGGGACAGGGGCTAGCGGGGAGCTGTTTTTT. Amino acids: CASNPGTGASGELFF.

This clonotype showed up just a few times. This rearrangement joins TRBV20-1 to TRBJ2-5, with 14 bases that match TRBD2. CDR1 and CDR2 (germline): DFQATT, SNEGSKA (reference sequence). J lost 4 bases, V lost 0 bases, and 7 bases had no gene match. The CDR3 consists of 17 residues. The CDR3 DNA follows: TGCAGTGCTAGAGAGAGAGCCGGGACTAGCGGGGGAGAGACCCAGTACTTC. As protein: CSARERAGTSGGETQYF.

The V gene is TRBV4-1, the J gene TRBJ2-3, with unresolved D. Trimming shortened V by 2 bases and J by 2 bases, and 11 bases separated the two germline ends. Germline V lookup: CDR1 MGHRA, CDR2 YSYEKL. CDR3 length equals 15 residues. DNA for the CDR3: TGCGCCAGCAGCCAATCAGTGCTCGACACAGATACGCAGTATTTT. Its protein product is CASSQSVLDTDTQYF.

The chain's CDR3 is CSASGRKGTGELFF. CDR3 DNA: TGCAGTGCTAGCGGTCGGAAGGGTACCGGGGAGCTGTTTTTT. The genes are TRBV20-1 and TRBJ2-2, with D hard to call. Trimming took 3 bases from V and 5 from J, leaving 13 bases between them. Per the germline V gene, CDR1 is DFQATT and CDR2 is SNEGSKA (reference sequence). The CDR3 extends over 14 amino acids.

J is TRBJ1-2 and V is TRBV20-1, with a possible D match to TRBD1 (6 bases). The CDR3 consists of 12 residues. The V and J ends lost 7 bases and 4 bases respectively, with 13 bases between them. In germline, CDR1 is DFQATT, CDR2 SNEGSKA (reference sequence). The CDR3 DNA reads TGCAGTGGGGCAGGGGAAGGCTATGGCTACACCTTC. It codes for CSGAGEGYGYTF.

The V gene is TRBV19, the J gene TRBJ2-5; possible D gene TRBD2, 6 bases. V lost 4 bases to trimming and J lost 4 bases, with 13 bases between them. This CDR3 contains 14 residues. Germline V gene sequence: CDR1 LNHDA, CDR2 SQIVND (reference sequence). In nucleotides, the CDR3 is TGTGCCAGTAGTAATCATGGGGGGAGAGAGACCCAGTACTTC. Its protein is CASSNHGGRETQYF. The full variable domain, in which reference TRBV19 and TRBJ2-5 provide the parts outside the CDR3, is DGGITQSPKYLFRKEGQNVTLSCEQNLNHDAMYWYRQDPGQGLRLIYYSQIVNDFQKGDIAEGYSVSREKKESFPLTVTSAQKNPTAFYLCASSNHGGRETQYFGPGTRLLVL.

V and J are TRBV19 and TRBJ1-2, with unresolved D. Germline V gene sequence: CDR1 LNHDA, CDR2 SQIVND (reference sequence). The V gene lost 3 bases and the J gene lost 4 bases, with 15 bases spanning the gap. This CDR3 spans 15 amino acids. In DNA, the CDR3 is TGTGCCAGTAGTATTGGACCAGGCCCGATCTATGGCTACACCTTC. It codes for CASSIGPGPIYGYTF.

Concerning this clonotype: At one end the junction does not follow the germline gene, possibly because of a read error. The rearrangement joins TRBV20-1 to TRBJ2-1; 9 bases fit TRBD1. This CDR3 spans 15 amino acids. Germline assignment: CDR1 DFQATT and CDR2 SNEGSKA (reference sequence). The CDR3 loop is CSARDYRGQRGEQFF. In DNA, the CDR3 is TGCAGTGCTAGAGATTACAGGGGGCAGAGGGGTGAGCAATTCTTC.